This TCR beta chain came from a study of T cells in Graves' hyperthyroidism and ophthalmopathy. Study outcomes and limitations: Most thyroid clonotypes expanded above 0.001 appeared in blood too.

This CDR3 has 13 amino acids. In germline, CDR1 is LNHNV, CDR2 YYDKDF (reference sequence). V was clipped by 1 base and J by 7 bases, with 7 bases between them. RNA transcripts were the template for amplifying TCR beta CDR3 regions. First-round RT-PCR of the TCR CDR3 relied on the HTBI primer set. TCRdb ran MiXCR on the multiplex PCR reads and lists one entry per CDR3 protein. The table has approximately 870,000 distinct CDR3 sequences, around 39% seen once; the top ten hold 8.9%. About this clonotype itself: Its specificity is unknown.

V is TRBV15 and J is TRBJ2-2; D uncertain. The sequence was obtained from a man aged 18 to 29 with Graves' hyperthyroidism. The sequenced material came from blood. CDR3 amino acids: CATSRGLGGELFF. CDR3 sequence (DNA): TGTGCCACCAGCAGAGGGCTGGGCGGGGAGCTGTTTTTT. The full variable domain, with the rest looked up from reference TRBV15 and TRBJ2-2, is DAMVIQNPRYQVTQFGKPVTLSCSQTLNHNVMYWYQQKSSQAPKLLFHYYDKDFNNEADTPDNFQSRRPNTSFCFLDIRSPGLGDTAMYLCATSRGLGGELFFGEGSRLTVL.